This T cell receptor (beta chain) is drawn from a study of CD8 T cells in ankylosing spondylitis. By quantitative 5'-RACE with molecular barcodes, the TCR beta libraries were made. TCRdb re-derived calls from the 5' RACE reads in MiXCR, one entry per CDR3 protein. The sample has 130,000 or so distinct CDR3 sequences; 6.5% to 9% are singletons. This clonotype was detected many times. The CDR3 spans 17 residues. Germline V gene data show CDR1 as SGHDT and CDR2 as YYEEEE. V was clipped by 5 bases and J by 10 bases; unmatched bases: 19. The receptor was derived from a male donor with ankylosing spondylitis or in good health (not recorded which). This chain joins TRBV5-6 and TRBJ2-1, with 9 bases fitting TRBD2. The sample was blood, either unsorted or a sorted T cell fraction (not recorded which). The CDR3 is CASSAGARTSARREQFF. CDR3 DNA: TGTGCCAGCAGTGCCGGAGCCCGGACTAGCGCTCGCCGAGAGCAGTTCTTC.